The TCR beta chain described here comes from a study of identical twins. Study conclusions and caveats: While abundant cord blood beta clonotypes carried fewer insertions, memory repertoires showed no such pattern. The study reached conclusions through statistical analysis that was cross-sectional, not following the same donors. Diverse VJ usage suggested most zero-insertion clonotypes were not invariant T cells.

The junction had 21 bases not matched to a gene; V was cut back by 3 bases and J by 2 bases. Germline loops: CDR1 MDHEN, CDR2 SYDVKM. The CDR3 is made up of 22 amino acids. This clonotype was detected a few times. As yet, its antigen is unknown. TCRdb used MiXCR to reprocess the 5' RACE reads, holding one entry per CDR3 protein. Of around 650,000 distinct CDR3 sequences listed, roughly 6.6% are singletons. These same data were also listed under a study on yellow fever vaccine responses in identical twins. Per that study: On the reported evidence, twins' vaccine T cell responses seemed partly convergent and partly personalized.

Material for sequencing was PBMCs. The genes are TRBV28 and TRBJ2-2; TRBD2 agrees at 10 bases. This TCR came from a woman in her late teens or twenties in good health. CDR3 bases: TGTGCCAGCAGTTTTGGGGGCTGGGCTAGCGGGAGCTTCTGGAGAAACACCGGGGAGCTGTTTTTT. Translating it yields CASSFGGWASGSFWRNTGELFF.